Sequencing of this T cell receptor (beta chain) was carried out in a study of blood T cell repertoires in COVID-19. V lost 5 bases and J lost 4, with 17 bases in between. This CDR3 comprises 15 residues. The germline V gene has CDR1 MNHEY and CDR2 SVGAGI. Here immunoSEQ multiplex PCR was the method, and the copy in TCRdb shows in-frame clones only, minus some. The sample holds 320,000 or so clones, about nine tenths seen once. Specimen: PBMCs or T cells enriched from blood (not recorded which). This clonotype was obtained from a man between 60 and 70 years old who had recovered from COVID-19. V and J are TRBV6-5 and TRBJ1-2; D is unresolved. CDR3 in amino acids: CASSPLITESYGYTF. The DNA for the CDR3 is TGTGCCAGCAGTCCTCTCATCACAGAGAGCTATGGCTACACCTTC.